This record covers a single T cell receptor beta chain. The same CDR3 can be traced to other DNA sequences in this sample. These data originate in a study of blood T cell repertoires in COVID-19. At the level of the study: Samples of COVID-19 (acute and convalescent) were obtained from the United States, Italy and Spain. PBMCs, B-cell-depleted T cells, or T cells were the source of the cDNA or gDNA that made up the material.

The CDR3 is made up of 13 amino acids. With 6 bases clipped from V and 5 bases from J, the junction kept 6 bases outside the gene matches. Germline values: CDR1 MDHEN, CDR2 SYDVKM. In the source study's methods: How many nucleated cells were present was estimated from reference gene primer amplification. The data were produced by immunoSEQ multiplex PCR, yet TCRdb's version contains in-frame clones alone and is incomplete. The V and J calls and clone size come from that table; D and trimming were worked out from the DNA. The data show around 67,000 clones, over 80% seen once. Sequencing was done on a sample of peripheral blood. This receptor was taken from a middle-aged man with active COVID-19. The gene calls are TRBV28 and TRBJ1-2; 7 bases align to TRBD1. CDR3 amino acids: CASSPGGGYGYTF. In DNA form, the CDR3 reads TGTGCCAGCAGCCCAGGGGGTGGTTATGGCTACACCTTC.